This TCR beta chain stems from a study of T cells in Graves' hyperthyroidism and ophthalmopathy. As concerns this clonotype: Its antigen is unidentified. Because the CDR3 is missing its conserved closing phenylalanine or tryptophan, this is likely a read error.

For ophthalmopathy patients, the Clinical Activity Score was at least 3 and the NOSPECS grade at least 4; duration was under 3 months. J lost 2 bases, V lost 6 bases, and 5 bases had no gene match. Germline V gene data show CDR1 as SGDLS and CDR2 as YYNGEE. This CDR3 region has 14 residues. General study findings and limits: A 13 V-J model separated ophthalmopathy from stable hyperthyroidism.

What was amplified from RNA transcripts were TCR beta CDR3 regions. The HTBI primer set drove a first-round RT-PCR of the TCR CDR3. TCRdb re-called the multiplex PCR reads through MiXCR, storing one row per CDR3 protein. The table has about 380,000 distinct CDR3 sequences, approximately 17% seen once; the top ten hold 40% to 45%. Sequences were obtained from blood. The receptor was isolated from a man between 18 and 29 years old with Graves' ophthalmopathy. This chain connects TRBV9 to TRBJ1-3; 7 positions agree with TRBD1. The DNA for the CDR3 is TGTGCCAGCAACCCCGGGACAGCTGGAAACACCATATATCTT. As protein: CASNPGTAGNTIYL.